This TCR beta chain is from a study of T cells in Graves' hyperthyroidism and ophthalmopathy. Trimming shortened V by 7 bases and J by 3 bases, and 16 bases separated the two germline ends. This CDR3 region has 14 residues. Germline V gene data show CDR1 as MNHNS and CDR2 as SASEGT. Amplification targeted TCR beta CDR3 regions from RNA transcripts. TCR CDR3 underwent first-round RT-PCR with the HTBI primer set. TCRdb re-called the multiplex PCR reads through MiXCR, storing one row per CDR3 protein. Of about 280,000 distinct CDR3 sequences in the sample, less than 30% were seen once. Input material: blood. The source of this sequence is a man aged 35 to 55 with Graves' hyperthyroidism that later progressed to Graves' ophthalmopathy. V and J are TRBV6-1 and TRBJ2-7; no clear D. CDR3 loop: CASTASHPFYEQYF. In nucleotides, the CDR3 is TGTGCCAGCACCGCAAGCCATCCTTTCTACGAGCAGTACTTC.